Included here is one TCR beta chain sequence, with context. The antigen this receptor binds is unknown. No base-level quality is on record; no much larger clone is a single base apart. The data stem from a study of chemoradiotherapy in HPV16-positive cancers (dated by TCRdb to between 2021 and 2024). Background on the whole study: Using functional T-cell assays on cells from a couple of HPV16-positive patients, the researchers defined candidate HPV-specific T-cell clones and common TCR motifs. TCR repertoires from some 90 patients with HPV-related cancers were then used to track the candidate HPV-specific TCRs and motifs. The study set out to ask whether T-cell immunity against the HPV oncoproteins E6 and E7 changes over the course of chemoradiotherapy and whether that immunity affects survival.

Broad study findings and their caveats: Expansion of candidate HPV-specific clones and E7-related TCR motifs was observed in the tumor microenvironment during treatment, whereas no such expansion was observed for non-HPV-specific T cells. In HPV16-positive patients, expansion of HPV-responsive T cells during chemoradiotherapy was associated with improved recurrence-free survival. The functional definition of HPV-specific T cells came from only a couple of HPV16-positive patients, and the survival association was reported for HPV16-positive patients.

Libraries were prepared through the immunoSEQ multiplex PCR assay. The clones in this table, taken by TCRdb from immuneACCESS, are in-frame only. Not every clone is retained; where verified, under half of the shortfall comes from an unresolved V gene, and the cause of the rest is unknown. Here the sample has under 25,000 clones; approximately 88% occur a single time. 3% to 4% of the sample lies in the top ten. Repertoires were sampled repeatedly over the course of chemoradiotherapy, so clonal expansion could be followed in the tumor microenvironment. Sequenced material: blood, taken from a patient who underwent chemoradiotherapy. The receptor was isolated from a human donor with HPV-associated anogenital cancer.

The DNA is as follows: TGTGCCAGCAGTTACTCTTCCGAGCTAACCTACGAGCAGTACTTC. Translated, it gives CASSYSSELTYEQYF. The chain is encoded by TRBV6-6 joined to TRBJ2-5, with the D segment identity uncertain. The J call may not be correct, given that the DNA end is closer to TRBJ2-7. For CDR1 and CDR2, the germline V gene (reference sequence) lists MNHNY and SVGAGI. Taken from cysteine to phenylalanine, the CDR3 has 15 residues. Only CDR3 DNA remains: 45 bases, in frame from the first base.